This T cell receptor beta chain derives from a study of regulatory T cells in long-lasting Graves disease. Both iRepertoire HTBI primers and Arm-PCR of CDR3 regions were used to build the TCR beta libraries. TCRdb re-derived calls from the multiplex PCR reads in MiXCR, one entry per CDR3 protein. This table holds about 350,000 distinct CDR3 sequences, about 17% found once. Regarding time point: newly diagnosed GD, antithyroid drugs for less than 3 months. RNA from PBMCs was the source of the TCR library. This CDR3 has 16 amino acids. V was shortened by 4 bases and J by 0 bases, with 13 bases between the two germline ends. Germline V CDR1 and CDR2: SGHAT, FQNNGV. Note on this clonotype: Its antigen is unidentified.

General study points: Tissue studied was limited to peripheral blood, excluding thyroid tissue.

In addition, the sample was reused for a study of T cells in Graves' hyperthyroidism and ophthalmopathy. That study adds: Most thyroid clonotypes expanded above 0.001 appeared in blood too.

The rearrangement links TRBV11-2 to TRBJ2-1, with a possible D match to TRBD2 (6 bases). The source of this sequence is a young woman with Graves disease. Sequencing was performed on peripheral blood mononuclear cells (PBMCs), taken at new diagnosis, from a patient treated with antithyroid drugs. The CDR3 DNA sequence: TGTGCCAGCAGCTCCCTCCTCGGGAGCTCCTACAATGAGCAGTTCTTC. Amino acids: CASSSLLGSSYNEQFF.